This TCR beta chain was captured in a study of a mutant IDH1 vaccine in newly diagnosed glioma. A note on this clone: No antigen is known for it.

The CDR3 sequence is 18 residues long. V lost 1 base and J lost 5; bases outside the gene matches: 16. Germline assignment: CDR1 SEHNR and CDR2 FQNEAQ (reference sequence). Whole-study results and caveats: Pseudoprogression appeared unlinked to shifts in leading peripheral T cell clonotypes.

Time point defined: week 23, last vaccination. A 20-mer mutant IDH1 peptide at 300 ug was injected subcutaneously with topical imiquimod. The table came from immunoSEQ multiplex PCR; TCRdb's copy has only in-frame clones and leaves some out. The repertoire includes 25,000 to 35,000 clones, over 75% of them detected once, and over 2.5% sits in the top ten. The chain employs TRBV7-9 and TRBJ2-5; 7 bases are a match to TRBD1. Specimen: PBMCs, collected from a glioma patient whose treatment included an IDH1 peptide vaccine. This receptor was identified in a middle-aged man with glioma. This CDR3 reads CASSLGYRGRSPKETQYF. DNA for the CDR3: TGTGCCAGCAGCTTAGGCTACAGGGGCCGGTCGCCCAAGGAGACCCAGTACTTC.